This entry describes one T cell receptor beta chain. Antigen specificity is unknown. The entry originates in a study of long-term antiretroviral therapy in people with HIV. Study-level findings and limits: Information on adherence, resistance and therapy changes was unavailable. Clones expanded before ART dominated the repertoire at all time points. ART was followed by higher diversity that remained below transplant donor controls.

Run at survey level, the immunoSEQ assay was version v3.0. Using immunoSEQ multiplex PCR, the repertoire was profiled, and TCRdb retains in-frame clones only, with some absent. The table has about 48,000 clones, around 80% seen once; the top ten hold around 3%. United States facilities provided treatment to all participants with HIV. Trimming cost V 4 bases and J 8 bases, with 17 bases left between them. This CDR3 region has 14 residues. The V gene's germline CDR1 is SGHRS and CDR2 YFSETQ. The sample was unsorted PBMCs, taken 0.8 years after starting antiretroviral therapy. The TCR sequence derives from a woman aged 18-29 years with HIV. V usage is TRBV5-1 and J usage is TRBJ2-3; tentatively, D is TRBD2 (5 bases). CDR3 sequence reads: CASSPGGSVTTQYF. The CDR3 nucleotides read TGCGCCAGCAGCCCTGGAGGCTCGGTCACTACGCAGTATTTT. The full variable domain, in which reference TRBV5-1 and TRBJ2-3 provide the parts outside the CDR3, is KAGVTQTPRYLIKTRGQQVTLSCSPISGHRSVSWYQQTPGQGLQFLFEYFSETQRNKGNFPGRFSGRQFSNSRSEMNVSTLELGDSALYLCASSPGGSVTTQYFGPGTRLTVL.